A selection of T cell receptor beta chains follows, all from one sample in a study of T cells after posttransplantation cyclophosphamide. The table came from immunoSEQ multiplex PCR; TCRdb's copy has only in-frame clones and leaves some out. The table includes around 4,800 clones, around 82% detected once. The specimen comprised PBMCs, sampled 86 days after allogeneic stem cell transplant with posttransplant cyclophosphamide. These receptors were taken from a male patient in his fifties or sixties who received an allogeneic stem cell transplant from an unrelated donor, was CMV-positive, and had acute GVHD only. Some T cells may be graft donor cells. CDR3s include the opening cysteine and the closing phenylalanine or tryptophan. A D gene is named only where the DNA matches it firmly. Rows give clone size only sometimes, using once, few, many, or a class for an expanded clone.

size	V	D	J	CDR3	DNA
-	TRBV5-6	TRBD1	TRBJ1-6	CASSSTDRENNSPLHF	TGTGCCAGCAGCTCAACAGACAGGGAAAATAATTCACCCCTCCACTTT
-	TRBV7-9	TRBD1	TRBJ2-7	CASSLGGQTYEQYF	TGTGCCAGCAGCTTAGGGGGACAGACCTACGAGCAGTACTTC
-	TRBV18	-	TRBJ2-7	CASSPRPLAEAGVEQYF	TGTGCCAGCTCACCACGGCCCCTGGCTGAGGCCGGGGTTGAGCAGTACTTC
-	TRBV7-3	TRBD1	TRBJ2-2	CASSFQGAGELFF	TGTGCCAGCAGTTTTCAGGGGGCCGGGGAGCTGTTTTTT
-	TRBV29-1	TRBD1	TRBJ2-3	CSVPGQTSTDTQYF	TGCAGCGTTCCGGGACAGACTAGCACAGATACGCAGTATTTT
-	TRBV7-9	-	TRBJ2-3	CASSLRGGTDTQYF	TGTGCCAGCAGCTTAAGGGGGGGGACAGATACGCAGTATTTT
-	TRBV7-3	-	TRBJ1-1	CASSSISGTEAFF	TGTGCCAGCAGCTCGATTAGTGGCACTGAAGCTTTCTTT
-	TRBV4-1	TRBD2	TRBJ2-2	CASSHPKLILAGAANTGELFF	TGCGCCAGCAGCCATCCCAAGTTGATCCTAGCGGGGGCCGCGAACACCGGGGAGCTGTTTTTT
few	TRBV25-1	-	TRBJ1-1	CASSEYMNTEAFF	TGTGCCAGCAGTGAGTACATGAACACTGAAGCTTTCTTT
-	TRBV5-8	-	TRBJ2-3	CASSLVSSTDTQYF	TGTGCCAGCAGCTTGGTATCTAGCACAGATACGCAGTATTTT
once	TRBV7-2	-	TRBJ1-1	CASSLEEGFTEAFF	TGTGCCAGCAGCTTAGAGGAGGGCTTCACTGAAGCTTTCTTT
-	TRBV4-1	TRBD2	TRBJ2-5	CASSLSGGARETQYF	TGCGCCAGCAGCTTGTCGGGAGGGGCCAGGGAGACCCAGTACTTC
few	TRBV21-1	-	TRBJ2-7	CASSQATESYEQYF	TGTGCCAGCAGCCAAGCGACGGAGAGCTACGAGCAGTACTTC
once	TRBV28	TRBD1	TRBJ1-5	CASSLGQVSNQPQHF	TGTGCCAGCAGTTTGGGACAGGTTAGCAATCAGCCCCAGCATTTT
-	TRBV4-2	-	TRBJ2-5	CASSPTGEVYQETQYF	TGTGCCAGCAGCCCGACTGGGGAGGTGTACCAAGAGACCCAGTACTTC
once	TRBV5-1	-	TRBJ1-1	CASSFAGTNTEAFF	TGCGCCAGCAGCTTTGCAGGGACAAACACTGAAGCTTTCTTT
-	TRBV7-9	TRBD1	TRBJ1-2	CASSRQGASYGYTF	TGTGCCAGCAGCAGGCAGGGGGCGAGCTATGGCTACACCTTC
-	TRBV20-1	-	TRBJ2-1	CSARQLEQFF	TGCAGTGCTCGACAGTTAGAGCAGTTCTTC
few	TRBV19	TRBD2	TRBJ2-7	CASSTGGRDASYEQYF	TGTGCCAGTAGTACGGGGGGACGGGACGCATCCTACGAGCAGTACTTC
-	TRBV9	-	TRBJ2-3	CASSVAVAREGTDTQYF	TGTGCCAGCAGCGTAGCTGTGGCCCGAGAGGGCACAGATACGCAGTATTTT
few	TRBV10-3	TRBD1	TRBJ2-3	CAISESGQGTDTQYF	TGTGCCATCAGTGAGTCAGGACAGGGGACAGATACGCAGTATTTT
-	TRBV28	-	TRBJ2-1	CASMGWGLSYNEQFF	TGTGCCAGCATGGGCTGGGGCTTGTCCTACAATGAGCAGTTCTTC
-	TRBV5-1	-	TRBJ2-6	CASSLANLGEAGANVLTF	TGCGCCAGCAGCTTGGCCAACCTGGGGGAGGCCGGGGCCAACGTCCTGACTTTC
-	TRBV5-6	TRBD2	TRBJ2-1	CASSSSGTSAGYNEQFF	TGTGCCAGCAGCTCCTCCGGGACTAGCGCCGGTTACAATGAGCAGTTCTTC
-	TRBV11-2	TRBD1	TRBJ2-3	CASSLGTGGDTQYF	TGTGCCAGCAGCTTGGGGACAGGGGGAGATACGCAGTATTTT
once	TRBV27	-	TRBJ1-1	CASSPNPGQTEAFF	TGTGCCAGCAGTCCAAACCCCGGACAGACTGAAGCTTTCTTT
-	TRBV4-1	TRBD1	TRBJ2-7	CASSQTGFDADIYEQYF	TGCGCCAGCAGCCAGACAGGGTTCGATGCGGACATCTACGAGCAGTACTTC
-	TRBV11-2	TRBD1	TRBJ2-7	CASSTGQGWEQYF	TGTGCCAGCAGCACGGGACAGGGGTGGGAGCAGTACTTC
-	TRBV10-1	-	TRBJ2-3	CASSSSTDTQYF	TGCGCCAGCAGCTCTAGCACAGATACGCAGTATTTT
-	TRBV5-6	TRBD1	TRBJ2-5	CASTWTGGGETQYF	TGTGCCAGCACCTGGACAGGGGGCGGGGAGACCCAGTACTTC
-	TRBV18	-	TRBJ2-2	CASSPYSGELFF	TGTGCCAGCTCACCCTACTCCGGGGAGCTGTTTTTT
-	TRBV11-2	-	TRBJ2-3	CASSLAGRADTQYF	TGTGCCAGCAGCTTAGCGGGAAGGGCAGATACGCAGTATTTT
-	TRBV9	TRBD1	TRBJ2-3	CASSLRPGQGTDTQYF	TGTGCCAGCAGCTTAAGACCGGGACAGGGAACAGATACGCAGTATTTT
-	TRBV27	-	TRBJ1-1	CASSSLHRVGTEAFF	TGTGCCAGCAGTTCCTTACACAGGGTAGGAACTGAAGCTTTCTTT
-	TRBV27	TRBD2	TRBJ2-1	CASGQGLAEQFF	TGTGCCAGCGGTCAGGGACTAGCGGAGCAGTTCTTC
-	TRBV25-1	TRBD2	TRBJ2-7	CASSAGGASYEQYF	TGTGCCAGCAGCGCGGGAGGGGCCTCCTACGAGCAGTACTTC
-	TRBV30	-	TRBJ2-2	CAWRGNTGELFF	TGTGCTTGGCGCGGAAACACCGGGGAGCTGTTTTTT
-	TRBV6-5	-	TRBJ1-5	CASSPTRGVGQPQHF	TGTGCCAGCAGCCCGACTCGGGGAGTAGGTCAGCCCCAGCATTTT
-	TRBV7-3	TRBD2	TRBJ2-5	CASSQGLAGGQETQYF	TGTGCCAGCAGCCAGGGACTAGCGGGGGGCCAAGAGACCCAGTACTTC
-	TRBV30	-	TRBJ2-7	CAWSSPTYEQYF	TGTGCCTGGAGTTCGCCTACCTACGAGCAGTACTTC
-	TRBV5-6	-	TRBJ1-2	CASSLERYDGYGYTF	TGTGCCAGCAGCTTGGAGAGGTACGACGGCTATGGCTACACCTTC
once	TRBV10-1	TRBD2	TRBJ2-7	CASSEGLADYEQYF	TGCGCCAGCAGTGAGGGACTAGCGGACTACGAGCAGTACTTC
-	TRBV2	-	TRBJ2-1	CASSPGVDEQFF	TGTGCCAGCAGCCCGGGAGTGGATGAGCAGTTCTTC
-	TRBV4-2	-	TRBJ2-6	CASSLVATGANVLTF	TGTGCCAGCAGCTTGGTTGCTACTGGGGCCAACGTCCTGACTTTC
-	TRBV5-1	-	TRBJ1-1	CASSIEPQGRNTEAFF	TGCGCCAGCAGCATAGAACCACAGGGACGAAACACTGAAGCTTTCTTT
-	TRBV5-1	-	TRBJ1-1	CASSLVTGVGENTEAFF	TGCGCCAGCAGCTTGGTTACCGGAGTTGGCGAAAACACTGAAGCTTTCTTT